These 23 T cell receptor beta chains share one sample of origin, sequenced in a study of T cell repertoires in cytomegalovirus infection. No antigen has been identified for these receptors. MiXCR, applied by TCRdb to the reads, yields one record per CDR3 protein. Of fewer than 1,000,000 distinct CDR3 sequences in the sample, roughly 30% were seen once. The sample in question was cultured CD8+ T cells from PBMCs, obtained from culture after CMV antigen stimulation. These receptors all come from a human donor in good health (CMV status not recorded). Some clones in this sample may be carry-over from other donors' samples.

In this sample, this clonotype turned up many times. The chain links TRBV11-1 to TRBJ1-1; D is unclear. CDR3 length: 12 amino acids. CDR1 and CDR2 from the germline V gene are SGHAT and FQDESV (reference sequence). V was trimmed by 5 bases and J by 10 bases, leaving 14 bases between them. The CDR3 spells CASSGRLLGAFF. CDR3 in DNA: TGTGCCAGCAGCGGTCGGCTCCTTGGAGCTTTCTTT.

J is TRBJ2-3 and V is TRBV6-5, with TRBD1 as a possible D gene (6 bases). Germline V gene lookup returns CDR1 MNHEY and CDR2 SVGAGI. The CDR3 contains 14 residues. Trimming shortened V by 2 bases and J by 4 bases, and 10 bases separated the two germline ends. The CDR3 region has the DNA TGTGCCAGCAGTTACCTAACAGGGCCAGATACGCAGTATTTT. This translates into CASSYLTGPDTQYF.

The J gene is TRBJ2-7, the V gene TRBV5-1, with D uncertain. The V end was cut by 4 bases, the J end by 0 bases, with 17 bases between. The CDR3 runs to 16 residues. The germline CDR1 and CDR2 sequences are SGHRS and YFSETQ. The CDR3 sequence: CASSSDRNRPSYEQYF. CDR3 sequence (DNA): TGCGCCAGCAGCAGCGACCGGAACCGGCCCTCCTACGAGCAGTACTTC.

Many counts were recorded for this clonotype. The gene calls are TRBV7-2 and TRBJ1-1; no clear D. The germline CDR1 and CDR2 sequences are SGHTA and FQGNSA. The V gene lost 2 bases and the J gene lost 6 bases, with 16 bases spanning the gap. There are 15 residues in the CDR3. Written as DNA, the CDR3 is TGTGCCAGCAGCTTATATCTGCTCGCGGGCGCTGAAGCTTTCTTT. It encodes CASSLYLLAGAEAFF.

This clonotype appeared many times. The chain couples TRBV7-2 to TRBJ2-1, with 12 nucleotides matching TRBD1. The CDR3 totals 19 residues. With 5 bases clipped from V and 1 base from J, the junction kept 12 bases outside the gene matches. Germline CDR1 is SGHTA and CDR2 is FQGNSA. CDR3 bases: TGTGCCAGCAGCCCCCAGGGACAGGGGGCGATACCTTCCTACAATGAGCAGTTCTTC. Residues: CASSPQGQGAIPSYNEQFF. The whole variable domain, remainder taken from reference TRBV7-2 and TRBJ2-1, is GAGVSQSPSNKVTEKGKDVELRCDPISGHTALYWYRQSLGQGLEFLIYFQGNSAPDKSGLPSDRFSAERTGGSVSTLTIQRTQQEDSAVYLCASSPQGQGAIPSYNEQFFGPGTRLTVL.

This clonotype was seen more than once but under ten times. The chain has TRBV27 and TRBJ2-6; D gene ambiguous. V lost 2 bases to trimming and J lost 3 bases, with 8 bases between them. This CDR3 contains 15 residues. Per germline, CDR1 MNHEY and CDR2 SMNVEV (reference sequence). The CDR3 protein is CASSLAGYGANVLTF. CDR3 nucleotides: TGTGCCAGCAGTTTAGCCGGATATGGGGCCAACGTCCTGACTTTC.

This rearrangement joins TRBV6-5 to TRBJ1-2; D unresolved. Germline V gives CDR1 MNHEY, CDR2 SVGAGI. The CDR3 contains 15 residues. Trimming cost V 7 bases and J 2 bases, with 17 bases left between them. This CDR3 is CASIKRAEKNYGYTF. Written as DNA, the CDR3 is TGTGCCAGCATCAAACGGGCCGAGAAAAACTATGGCTACACCTTC.

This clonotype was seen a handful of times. The CDR3 loop is CASSLMGNPYNEQFF. DNA for the CDR3: TGTGCCAGCAGTTTGATGGGAAATCCCTACAATGAGCAGTTCTTC. The chain uses TRBV27 and TRBJ2-1; D ambiguous. This CDR3 has 15 amino acids. CDR1 and CDR2 from the germline V gene are MNHEY and SMNVEV (reference sequence). V lost 3 bases, J lost 2 bases, and 11 bases lay in between.

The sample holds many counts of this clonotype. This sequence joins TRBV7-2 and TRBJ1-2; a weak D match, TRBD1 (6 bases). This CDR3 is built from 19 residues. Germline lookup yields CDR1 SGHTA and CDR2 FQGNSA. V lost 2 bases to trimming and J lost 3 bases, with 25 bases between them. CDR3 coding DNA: TGTGCCAGCAGCTTACCATTTAGAATGTCGGACAGTCATCACTATGGCTACACCTTC. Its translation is CASSLPFRMSDSHHYGYTF.

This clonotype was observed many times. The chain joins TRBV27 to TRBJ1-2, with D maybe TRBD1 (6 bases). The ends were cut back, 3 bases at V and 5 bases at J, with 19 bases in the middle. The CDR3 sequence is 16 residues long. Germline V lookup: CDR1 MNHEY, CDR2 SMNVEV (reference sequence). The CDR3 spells CASSFHKPGVPYGYTF. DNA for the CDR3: TGTGCCAGCAGTTTCCACAAGCCAGGGGTCCCTTATGGCTACACCTTC.

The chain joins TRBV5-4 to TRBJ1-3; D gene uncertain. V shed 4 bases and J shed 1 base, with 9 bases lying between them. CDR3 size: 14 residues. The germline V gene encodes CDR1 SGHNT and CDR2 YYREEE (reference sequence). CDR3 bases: TGTGCCAGCAGCAAGGGTTCATCTGGAAACACCATATATTTT. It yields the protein CASSKGSSGNTIYF.

CDR3 residues: CASSYGPGANTGELFF. CDR3 DNA: TGTGCCAGCAGTTACGGCCCAGGGGCGAACACCGGGGAGCTGTTTTTT. V gene TRBV6-6 combines with J gene TRBJ2-2; tentative D call: TRBD1 (6 bases). The ends were cut back, 2 bases at V and 0 bases at J, with 10 bases in the middle. CDR1 and CDR2 (germline): MNHNY, SVGAGI (reference sequence). CDR3 length equals 16 residues.

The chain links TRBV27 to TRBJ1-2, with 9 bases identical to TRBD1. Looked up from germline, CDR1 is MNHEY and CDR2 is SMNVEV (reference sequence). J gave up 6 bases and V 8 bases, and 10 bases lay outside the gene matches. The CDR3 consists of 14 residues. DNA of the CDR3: TGTGCCAGCGGTACAGGGGGCGCCCCGGATGGCTACACCTTC. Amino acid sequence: CASGTGGAPDGYTF.

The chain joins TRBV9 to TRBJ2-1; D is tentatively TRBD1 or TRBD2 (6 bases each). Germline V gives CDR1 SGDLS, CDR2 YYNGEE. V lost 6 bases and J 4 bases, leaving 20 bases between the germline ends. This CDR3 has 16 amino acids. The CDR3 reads CASTARGRQHYNEQFF. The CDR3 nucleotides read TGTGCCAGCACCGCCCGGGGGCGACAGCATTACAATGAGCAGTTCTTC.

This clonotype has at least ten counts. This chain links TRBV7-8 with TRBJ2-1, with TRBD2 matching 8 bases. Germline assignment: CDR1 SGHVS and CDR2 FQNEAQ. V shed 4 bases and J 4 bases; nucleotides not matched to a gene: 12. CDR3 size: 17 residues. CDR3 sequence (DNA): TGTGCCAGCAGCTATACCCGCCGGGCGGGGGGATACAATGAGCAGTTCTTC. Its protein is CASSYTRRAGGYNEQFF.

CDR3 amino acids: CASSHTETNSQPQHF. The DNA for the CDR3 is TGCGCCAGCAGCCACACAGAGACGAACAGTCAGCCCCAGCATTTT. The chain joins TRBV4-1 to TRBJ1-5; D is ambiguous. Germline-derived CDR1 and CDR2 are MGHRA and YSYEKL. Trimming pared 3 bases from V and 6 bases from J, leaving 15 bases between. The length of the CDR3 is 15 residues.

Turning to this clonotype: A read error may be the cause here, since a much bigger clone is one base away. CDR3: CTSSLDRTRAYEQYV. CDR3 nucleotide sequence: TGTACCAGCAGCTTAGATCGGACAAGGGCCTACGAGCAGTACGTC. The chain has TRBV7-8 and TRBJ2-7, with D tentatively TRBD1 (5 bases). This CDR3 spans 15 amino acids. CDR1 and CDR2 (germline): SGHVS, FQNEAQ.

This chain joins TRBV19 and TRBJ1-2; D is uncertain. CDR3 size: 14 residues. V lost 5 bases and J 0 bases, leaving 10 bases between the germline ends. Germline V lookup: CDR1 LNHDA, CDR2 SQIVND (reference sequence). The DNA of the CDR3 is TGTGCCAGTAGTCAGGCCGTAGCTAACTATGGCTACACCTTC. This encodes CASSQAVANYGYTF. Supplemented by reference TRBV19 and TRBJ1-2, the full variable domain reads DGGITQSPKYLFRKEGQNVTLSCEQNLNHDAMYWYRQDPGQGLRLIYYSQIVNDFQKGDIAEGYSVSREKKESFPLTVTSAQKNPTAFYLCASSQAVANYGYTFGSGTRLTVV.

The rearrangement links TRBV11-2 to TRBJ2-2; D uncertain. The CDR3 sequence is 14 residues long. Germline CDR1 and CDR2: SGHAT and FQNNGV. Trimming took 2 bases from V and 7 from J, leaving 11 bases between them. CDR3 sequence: CASSLSVMVGELFF. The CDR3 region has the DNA TGTGCCAGCAGCTTAAGCGTAATGGTCGGGGAGCTGTTTTTT.

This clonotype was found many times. The CDR3 nucleotides are TGTGCCAGCAGTTCTCTCCCCGGGACTAGCGGGGTAAGCTCCTACAATGAGCAGTTCTTC. Translated: CASSSLPGTSGVSSYNEQFF. The rearrangement uses TRBV12-3 or TRBV12-4 and TRBJ2-1, with TRBD2 identical over 13 bases. This CDR3 comprises 20 residues. V was pared by 4 bases and J by 0 bases, with 12 bases of the junction left unmatched.

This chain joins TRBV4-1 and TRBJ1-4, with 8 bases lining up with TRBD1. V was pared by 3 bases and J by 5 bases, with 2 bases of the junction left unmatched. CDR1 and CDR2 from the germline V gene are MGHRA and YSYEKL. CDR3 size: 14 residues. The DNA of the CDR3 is TGCGCCAGCAGCCACAGACAGGGGAATGAAAAACTGTTTTTT. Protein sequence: CASSHRQGNEKLFF.

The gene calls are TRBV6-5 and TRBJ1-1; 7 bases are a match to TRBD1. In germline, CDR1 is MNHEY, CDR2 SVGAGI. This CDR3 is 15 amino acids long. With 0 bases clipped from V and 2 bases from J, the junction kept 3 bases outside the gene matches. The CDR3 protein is CASSYSTGVNTEAFF. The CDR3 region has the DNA TGTGCCAGCAGTTACTCTACAGGGGTCAACACTGAAGCTTTCTTT.

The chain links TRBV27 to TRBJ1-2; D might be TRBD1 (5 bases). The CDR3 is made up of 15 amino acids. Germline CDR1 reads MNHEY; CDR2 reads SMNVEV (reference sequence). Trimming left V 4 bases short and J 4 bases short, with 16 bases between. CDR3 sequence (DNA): TGTGCCAGCAGTTGGTCTCCCGACAGCGCCTATGGCTACACCTTC. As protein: CASSWSPDSAYGYTF.